Reported below is one T cell receptor (beta chain). The CDR3 is 13 residues long. Germline V lookup: CDR1 MNHEY, CDR2 SVGAGI. V was trimmed by 6 bases and J by 7 bases, leaving 13 bases between them. These data belong to a study of blood T cell repertoires in COVID-19. Across the whole study: From the United States, Italy and Spain came samples of acute and convalescent COVID-19. T cells, B-cell-depleted T cells, or PBMCs provided the cDNA or gDNA that served as material.

As processed by the authors: Reference gene primers were amplified, and this amplification served to estimate nucleated cell counts. This table comes from immunoSEQ multiplex PCR, and its TCRdb copy is limited to in-frame clones, with some not included. V and J calls and clone size are given by that table; D and trimming were obtained from the DNA. Here the sample spans some 190,000 clones, more than 65% being singletons. The TCR sequence derives from a woman of 80 years or more with active or convalescent COVID-19. Sequencing was carried out using peripheral blood. The chain has TRBV6-5 and TRBJ1-5, with D tentatively TRBD1 (5 bases). For the CDR3, the DNA is TGTGCCAGCAGACCGAATCAGGGACAGCCCCAGCATTTT. This translates into CASRPNQGQPQHF.